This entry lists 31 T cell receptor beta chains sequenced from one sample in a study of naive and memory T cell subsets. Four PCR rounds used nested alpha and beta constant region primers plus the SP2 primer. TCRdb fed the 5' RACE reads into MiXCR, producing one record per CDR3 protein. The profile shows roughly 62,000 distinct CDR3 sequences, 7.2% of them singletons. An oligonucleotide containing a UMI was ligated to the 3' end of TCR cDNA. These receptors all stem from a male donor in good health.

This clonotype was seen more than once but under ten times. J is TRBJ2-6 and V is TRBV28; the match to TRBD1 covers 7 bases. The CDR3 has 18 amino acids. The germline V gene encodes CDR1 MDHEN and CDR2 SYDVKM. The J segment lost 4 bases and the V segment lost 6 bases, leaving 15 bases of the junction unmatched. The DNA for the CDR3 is TGTGCCAGCAGATTGACAGGGTACTCTGGCCTGGGGGCCAACGTCCTGACTTTC. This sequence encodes CASRLTGYSGLGANVLTF.

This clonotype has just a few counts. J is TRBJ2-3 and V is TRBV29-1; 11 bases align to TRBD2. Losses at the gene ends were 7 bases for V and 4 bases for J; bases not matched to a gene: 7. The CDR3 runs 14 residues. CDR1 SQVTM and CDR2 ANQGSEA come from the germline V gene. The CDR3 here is CSADSGGAADTQYF. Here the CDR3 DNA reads TGCAGCGCGGATAGCGGGGGGGCCGCAGATACGCAGTATTTT.

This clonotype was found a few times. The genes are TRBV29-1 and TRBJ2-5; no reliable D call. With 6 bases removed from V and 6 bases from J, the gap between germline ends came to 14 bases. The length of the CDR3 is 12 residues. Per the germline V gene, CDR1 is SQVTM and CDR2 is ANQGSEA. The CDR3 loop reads CSVADGKQTQYF. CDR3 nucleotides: TGCAGCGTCGCTGACGGCAAGCAGACCCAGTACTTC.

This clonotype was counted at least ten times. The CDR3 DNA is TGTGCCACCAGCAGGGACTCCTACGAGCAGTACTTC. Protein: CATSRDSYEQYF. This chain joins TRBV15 and TRBJ2-7; unclear D gene. The germline gives CDR1 LNHNV, CDR2 YYDKDF (reference sequence). The ends were cut back, 3 bases at V and 0 bases at J, with 3 bases in the middle. The CDR3 loop spans 12 amino acids.

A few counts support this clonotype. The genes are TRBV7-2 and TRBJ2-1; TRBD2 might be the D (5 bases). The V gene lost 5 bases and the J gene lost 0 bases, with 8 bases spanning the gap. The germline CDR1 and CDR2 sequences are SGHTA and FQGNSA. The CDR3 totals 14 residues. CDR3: CASSRESSYNEQFF. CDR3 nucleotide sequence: TGTGCCAGCAGCCGGGAAAGCTCCTACAATGAGCAGTTCTTC.

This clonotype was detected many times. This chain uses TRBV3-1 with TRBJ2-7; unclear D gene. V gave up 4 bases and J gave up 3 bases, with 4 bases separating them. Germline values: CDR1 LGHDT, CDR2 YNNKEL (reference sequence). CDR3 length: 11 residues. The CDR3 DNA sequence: TGTGCCAGCAGCCTTTACTACGAGCAGTACTTC. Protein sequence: CASSLYYEQYF.

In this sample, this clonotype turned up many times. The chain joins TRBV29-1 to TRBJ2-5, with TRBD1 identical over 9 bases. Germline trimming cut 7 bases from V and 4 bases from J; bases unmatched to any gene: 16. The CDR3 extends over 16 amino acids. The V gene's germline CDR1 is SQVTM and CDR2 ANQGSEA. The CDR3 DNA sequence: TGCAGCGGGAAGACAGGGGGGTCTTATAGCGGAGAGACCCAGTACTTC. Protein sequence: CSGKTGGSYSGETQYF.

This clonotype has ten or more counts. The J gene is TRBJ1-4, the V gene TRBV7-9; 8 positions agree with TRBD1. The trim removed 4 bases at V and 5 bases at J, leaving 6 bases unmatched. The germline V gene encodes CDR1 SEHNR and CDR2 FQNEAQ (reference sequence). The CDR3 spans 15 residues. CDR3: CASSSPWTGNEKLFF. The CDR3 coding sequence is TGTGCCAGCAGCTCGCCTTGGACAGGGAATGAAAAACTGTTTTTT.

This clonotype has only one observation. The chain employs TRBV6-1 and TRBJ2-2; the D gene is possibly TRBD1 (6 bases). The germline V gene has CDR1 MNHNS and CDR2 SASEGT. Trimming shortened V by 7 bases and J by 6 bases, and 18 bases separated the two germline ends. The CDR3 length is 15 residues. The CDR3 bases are TGTGCCAGCACGGCCCAGGGAAAGGGGGCCGGGGAGCTGTTTTTT. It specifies CASTAQGKGAGELFF.

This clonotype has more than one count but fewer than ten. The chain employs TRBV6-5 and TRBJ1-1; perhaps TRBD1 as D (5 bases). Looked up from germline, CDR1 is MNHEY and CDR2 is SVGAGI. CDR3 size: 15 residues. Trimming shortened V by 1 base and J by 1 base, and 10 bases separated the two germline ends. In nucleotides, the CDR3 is TGTGCCAGCAGTTACTACGGGGGGAAGAACACTGAAGCTTTCTTT. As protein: CASSYYGGKNTEAFF.

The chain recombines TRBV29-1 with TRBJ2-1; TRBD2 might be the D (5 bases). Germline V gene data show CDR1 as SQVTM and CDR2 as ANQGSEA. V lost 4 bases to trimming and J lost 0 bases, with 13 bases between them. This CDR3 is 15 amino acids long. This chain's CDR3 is CSVVVGLSSYNEQFF. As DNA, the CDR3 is TGCAGCGTTGTTGTAGGACTCAGCTCCTACAATGAGCAGTTCTTC.

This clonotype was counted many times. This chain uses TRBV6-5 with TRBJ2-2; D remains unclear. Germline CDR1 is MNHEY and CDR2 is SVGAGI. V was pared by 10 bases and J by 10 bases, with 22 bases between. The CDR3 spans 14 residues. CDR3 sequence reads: CATAPGLHRVELFF. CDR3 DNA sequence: TGTGCCACCGCACCCGGGCTACACCGGGTGGAGCTGTTTTTT.

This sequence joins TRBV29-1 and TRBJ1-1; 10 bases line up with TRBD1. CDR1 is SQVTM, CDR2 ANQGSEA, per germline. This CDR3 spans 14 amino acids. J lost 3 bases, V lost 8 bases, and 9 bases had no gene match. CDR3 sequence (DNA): TGCAGCATGCGGACAGGGGGGACGGACACTGAAGCTTTCTTT. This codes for CSMRTGGTDTEAFF.

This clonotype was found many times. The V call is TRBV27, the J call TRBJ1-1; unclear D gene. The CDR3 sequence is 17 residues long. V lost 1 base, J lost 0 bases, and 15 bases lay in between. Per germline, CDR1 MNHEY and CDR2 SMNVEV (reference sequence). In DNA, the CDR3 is TGTGCCAGCAGTTTATTCTCGTTCACACCAATGAACACTGAAGCTTTCTTT. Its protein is CASSLFSFTPMNTEAFF.

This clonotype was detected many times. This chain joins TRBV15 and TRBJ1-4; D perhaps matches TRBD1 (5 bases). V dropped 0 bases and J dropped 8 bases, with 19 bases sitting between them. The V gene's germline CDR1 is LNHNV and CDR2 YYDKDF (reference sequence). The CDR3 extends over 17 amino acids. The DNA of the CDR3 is TGTGCCACCAGCAGAGACCCCGCCAGGGTACAGCACGAAAAACTGTTTTTT. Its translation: CATSRDPARVQHEKLFF. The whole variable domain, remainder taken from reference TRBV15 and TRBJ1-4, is DAMVIQNPRYQVTQFGKPVTLSCSQTLNHNVMYWYQQKSSQAPKLLFHYYDKDFNNEADTPDNFQSRRPNTSFCFLDIRSPGLGDTAMYLCATSRDPARVQHEKLFFGSGTQLSVL.

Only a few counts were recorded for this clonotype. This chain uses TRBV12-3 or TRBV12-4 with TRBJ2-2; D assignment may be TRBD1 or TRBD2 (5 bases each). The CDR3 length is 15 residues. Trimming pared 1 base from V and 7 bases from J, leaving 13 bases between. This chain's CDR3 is CASSLVPGAGGELFF. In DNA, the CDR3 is TGTGCCAGCAGTTTAGTGCCCGGGGCCGGCGGGGAGCTGTTTTTT.

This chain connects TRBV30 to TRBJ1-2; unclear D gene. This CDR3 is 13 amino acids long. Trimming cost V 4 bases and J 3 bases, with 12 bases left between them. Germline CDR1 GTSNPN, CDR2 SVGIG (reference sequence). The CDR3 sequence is CAWTLDTDYGYTF. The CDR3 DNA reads TGTGCCTGGACCCTTGACACCGACTATGGCTACACCTTC.

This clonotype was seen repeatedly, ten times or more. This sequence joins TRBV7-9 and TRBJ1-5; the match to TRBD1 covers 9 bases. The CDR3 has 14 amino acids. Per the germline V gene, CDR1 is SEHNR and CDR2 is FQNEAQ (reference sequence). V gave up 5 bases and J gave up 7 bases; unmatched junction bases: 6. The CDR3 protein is CASSPGQGSQPQHF. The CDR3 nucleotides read TGTGCCAGCAGCCCCGGACAGGGGTCCCAGCCCCAGCATTTT. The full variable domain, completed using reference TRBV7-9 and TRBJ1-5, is DTGVSQNPRHKITKRGQNVTFRCDPISEHNRLYWYRQTLGQGPEFLTYFQNEAQLEKSRLLSDRFSAERPKGSFSTLEIQRTEQGDSAMYLCASSPGQGSQPQHFGDGTRLSIL.

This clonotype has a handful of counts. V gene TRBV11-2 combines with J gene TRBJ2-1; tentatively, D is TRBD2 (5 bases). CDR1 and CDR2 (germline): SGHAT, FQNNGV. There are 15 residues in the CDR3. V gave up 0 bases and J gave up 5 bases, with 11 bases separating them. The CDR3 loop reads CASSLDTGNHNEQFF. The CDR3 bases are TGTGCCAGCAGCTTAGATACCGGGAACCACAATGAGCAGTTCTTC.

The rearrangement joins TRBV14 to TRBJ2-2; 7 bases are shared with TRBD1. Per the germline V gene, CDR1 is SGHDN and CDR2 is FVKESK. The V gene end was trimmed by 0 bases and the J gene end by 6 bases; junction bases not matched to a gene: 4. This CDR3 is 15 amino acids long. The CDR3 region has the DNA TGTGCCAGCAGCCAAGATCGACAGGGCCCCGGGGAGCTGTTTTTT. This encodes CASSQDRQGPGELFF.

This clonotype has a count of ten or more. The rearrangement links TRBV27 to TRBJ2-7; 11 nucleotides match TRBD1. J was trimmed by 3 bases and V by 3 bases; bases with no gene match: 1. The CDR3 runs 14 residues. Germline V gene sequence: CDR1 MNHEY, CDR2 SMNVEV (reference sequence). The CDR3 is CASSFGTGGYEQYF. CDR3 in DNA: TGTGCCAGCAGTTTTGGGACAGGGGGCTACGAGCAGTACTTC.

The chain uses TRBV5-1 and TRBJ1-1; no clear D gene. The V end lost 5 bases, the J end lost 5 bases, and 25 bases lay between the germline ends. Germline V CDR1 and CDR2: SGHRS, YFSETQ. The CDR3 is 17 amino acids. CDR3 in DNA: TGCGCCAGCAGTCGTCTTGTTGTTTCGGGTTCGAAGACTGAAGCTTTCTTT. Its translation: CASSRLVVSGSKTEAFF.

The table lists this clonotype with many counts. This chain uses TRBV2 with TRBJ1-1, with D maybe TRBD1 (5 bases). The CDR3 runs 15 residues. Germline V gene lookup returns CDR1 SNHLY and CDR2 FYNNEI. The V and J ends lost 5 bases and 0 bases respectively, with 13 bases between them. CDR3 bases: TGTGCCAGCAGTATGACAGTGTCGGTGAACACTGAAGCTTTCTTT. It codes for CASSMTVSVNTEAFF.

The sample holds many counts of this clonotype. The CDR3 protein is CASSIAGRGNTDTQYF. CDR3 DNA: TGTGCCAGCAGCATTGCCGGGAGGGGCAACACAGATACGCAGTATTTT. The chain has TRBV7-2 and TRBJ2-3, with 8 bases fitting TRBD2. Trimming cost V 5 bases and J 2 bases; bases outside gene matches: 9. The V gene's germline CDR1 is SGHTA and CDR2 FQGNSA. This CDR3 is built from 16 residues.

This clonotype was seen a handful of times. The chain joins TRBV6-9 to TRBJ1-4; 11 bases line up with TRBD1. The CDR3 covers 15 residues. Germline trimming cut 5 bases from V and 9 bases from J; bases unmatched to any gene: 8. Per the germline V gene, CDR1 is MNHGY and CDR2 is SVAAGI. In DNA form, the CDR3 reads TGTGCCAGCAGTCCTGGGACAGGGGGAACAAAAAAACTGTTTTTT. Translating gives CASSPGTGGTKKLFF.

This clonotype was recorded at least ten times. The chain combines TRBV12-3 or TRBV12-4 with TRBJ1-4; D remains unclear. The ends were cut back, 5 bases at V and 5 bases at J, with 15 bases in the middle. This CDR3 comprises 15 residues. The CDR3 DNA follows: TGTGCCAGCAGTCGTCCCCCCGGGCCGAATGAAAAACTGTTTTTT. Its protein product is CASSRPPGPNEKLFF.

The CDR3 is CASKLAGGPWEQYF. The CDR3 nucleotides are TGTGCCAGCAAACTAGCGGGAGGGCCGTGGGAGCAGTACTTC. The rearrangement joins TRBV6-2 or TRBV6-3 to TRBJ2-7, with TRBD2 matching 13 bases. Germline loops: CDR1 MNHEY, CDR2 SVGEGT. The CDR3 consists of 14 residues. With V trimmed by 7 bases and J by 7 bases, 7 bases remained unmatched.

For the CDR3, the DNA is TGTGCCAGCAGTCTATCGGGGAGTCCGCTAGCCAAAAACATTCAGTACTTC. This codes for CASSLSGSPLAKNIQYF. The chain employs TRBV6-6 and TRBJ2-4; maybe TRBD2 (5 bases). This CDR3 has 17 residues. The V end was cut by 5 bases, the J end by 0 bases, with 17 bases between. Germline V CDR1 and CDR2: MNHNY, SVGAGI (reference sequence).

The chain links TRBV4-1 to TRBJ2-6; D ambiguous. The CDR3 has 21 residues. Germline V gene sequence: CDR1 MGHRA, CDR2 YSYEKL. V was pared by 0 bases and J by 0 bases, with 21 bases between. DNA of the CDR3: TGCGCCAGCAGCCAAGAGAGCCCTGGCAGAATCTCCTTCTCTGGGGCCAACGTCCTGACTTTC. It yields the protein CASSQESPGRISFSGANVLTF.

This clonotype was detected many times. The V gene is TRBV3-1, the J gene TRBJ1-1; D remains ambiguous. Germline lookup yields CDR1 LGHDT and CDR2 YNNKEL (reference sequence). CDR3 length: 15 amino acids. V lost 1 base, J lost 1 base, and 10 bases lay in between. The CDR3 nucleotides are TGTGCCAGCAGCCAAGGGGTAGGGAAGAACACTGAAGCTTTCTTT. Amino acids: CASSQGVGKNTEAFF.

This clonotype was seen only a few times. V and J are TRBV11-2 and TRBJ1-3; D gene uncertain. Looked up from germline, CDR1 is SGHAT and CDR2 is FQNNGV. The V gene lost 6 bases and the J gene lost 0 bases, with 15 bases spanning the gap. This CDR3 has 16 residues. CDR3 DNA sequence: TGTGCCAGCAGACCCATCTCGGGCCCCTCTGGAAACACCATATATTTT. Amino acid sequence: CASRPISGPSGNTIYF.